The 21 T cell receptor beta chains listed next were all sequenced from one sample in a study of T-cell memory formation after mild COVID-19 (dated by TCRdb to the early 2020s). Library preparation was by 5' RACE. Instrument on record: Illumina NovaSeq 6000. TCRdb reprocessed the public reads (quality trimming at Q25 with fastp, clone calling with MiXCR) and kept in-frame beta chains. Every entry covers one CDR3 protein and lists the most common genes and DNA from its rows. Counted in this sample were about 150,000 distinct CDR3 sequences; about 14% of them appeared once. The leading ten clones occupy 12% to 15% of the sample. Sequences were obtained from PBMCs or a T cell subset sorted from them (not recorded which). The origin of the receptors is an adult woman who had mild COVID-19 (a few samples of this study predate the infection). The sample titles of this study are shuffled in the database, so cell type and time point are left out; the donor was told from shared clones.

This rearrangement joins TRBV2 to TRBJ2-1; TRBD1 aligns across 9 bases. The germline gives CDR1 SNHLY, CDR2 FYNNEI. The V gene end was trimmed by 2 bases and the J gene end by 10 bases; junction bases not matched to a gene: 12. This CDR3 spans 16 amino acids. CDR3 bases: TGTGCCAGCAGTGAAACGGGGGGACAGGGAATTATAGAGCAGTTCTTC. Translated, it gives CASSETGGQGIIEQFF.

A few counts support this clonotype. V and J are TRBV14 and TRBJ1-4, with 7 positions matching TRBD1. V shed 2 bases, J shed 7 bases, and the junction held 7 bases outside the gene matches. Germline V CDR1 and CDR2: SGHDN, FVKESK. The CDR3 totals 15 residues. This CDR3 reads CASSQRQGTIEKLFF. In DNA form, the CDR3 reads TGTGCCAGCAGCCAACGACAGGGCACAATTGAAAAACTGTTTTTT. The variable domain in full, completed from reference TRBV14 and TRBJ1-4, reads EAGVTQFPSHSVIEKGQTVTLRCDPISGHDNLYWYRRVMGKEIKFLLHFVKESKQDESGMPNNRFLAERTGGTYSTLKVQPAELEDSGVYFCASSQRQGTIEKLFFGSGTQLSVL.

V gene TRBV7-9 combines with J gene TRBJ2-5, with 9 positions matching TRBD1. CDR3 length: 16 residues. The V and J ends lost 1 base and 3 bases, in that order; junction bases with no gene match: 6. The germline gives CDR1 SEHNR, CDR2 FQNEAQ (reference sequence). The CDR3 DNA sequence: TGTGCCAGCAGCTTAGAGGACAGGGGCCTCGAAGAGACCCAGTACTTC. Translated, it gives CASSLEDRGLEETQYF. Drawing the rest from reference TRBV7-9 and TRBJ2-5, the complete variable domain is DTGVSQNPRHKITKRGQNVTFRCDPISEHNRLYWYRQTLGQGPEFLTYFQNEAQLEKSRLLSDRFSAERPKGSFSTLEIQRTEQGDSAMYLCASSLEDRGLEETQYFGPGTRLLVL.

The rearrangement joins TRBV12-3 or TRBV12-4 to TRBJ2-1; a possible D gene is TRBD1 (6 bases). This CDR3 contains 13 residues. Trimming cost V 2 bases and J 8 bases, with 10 bases left between them. The CDR3 bases are TGTGCCAGCAGTTTAACAGGGACCTATGAGCAGTTCTTC. Its protein is CASSLTGTYEQFF.

The table lists this clonotype with many counts. The gene calls are TRBV7-9 and TRBJ2-7; 12 bases map to TRBD1. In germline, CDR1 is SEHNR, CDR2 FQNEAQ (reference sequence). V gave up 5 bases and J gave up 6 bases; unmatched junction bases: 5. This CDR3 region has 14 residues. The CDR3 nucleotides are TGTGCCAGCAGCCCGGGACAGGGGGCAGGCGAGCAGTACTTC. It is translated as CASSPGQGAGEQYF.

This clonotype was counted between two and nine times. The chain employs TRBV24-1 and TRBJ2-7, with 9 bases aligning to TRBD1. Trimming took 5 bases from V and 5 from J; bases not matched to a gene: 9. The CDR3 is 15 amino acids. CDR1 is KGHDR and CDR2 is SFDVKD in the germline V gene. The DNA of the CDR3 is TGTGCCACCAGTGCCCGAACAGGGGGCGCGGACGAGCAGTACTTC. It specifies CATSARTGGADEQYF.

This clonotype was counted many times. V is TRBV6-2 or TRBV6-3 and J is TRBJ1-2; D is ambiguous. The length of the CDR3 is 14 residues. The V end was cut by 4 bases, the J end by 8 bases, with 17 bases between. Germline V CDR1 and CDR2: MNHEY, SVGEGT. CDR3 sequence: CASSSASGLGGYTF. CDR3 nucleotide sequence: TGTGCCAGCAGTTCTGCCAGTGGGCTGGGAGGCTACACCTTC.

This clonotype has only a few counts. The chain is built from TRBV30 and TRBJ2-7; weak D call: TRBD1 (6 bases). CDR3 length equals 13 residues. V was cut by 4 bases and J by 1 base, with 11 bases left in between. Germline loops: CDR1 GTSNPN, CDR2 SVGIG (reference sequence). CDR3 DNA: TGTGCCTGGACTCAACAGGGATCCTACGAGCAGTACTTC. Translated: CAWTQQGSYEQYF.

This clonotype was counted many times. This rearrangement joins TRBV5-1 to TRBJ2-1; perhaps TRBD2 as D (6 bases). The CDR3 runs 14 residues. Germline lookup yields CDR1 SGHRS and CDR2 YFSETQ. Trimming cost V 3 bases and J 5 bases, with 12 bases left between them. This chain's CDR3 is CASSWTTKNNEQFF. CDR3 sequence (DNA): TGCGCCAGCAGCTGGACTACCAAAAACAATGAGCAGTTCTTC.

There are a few counts of this clonotype. The chain employs TRBV5-1 and TRBJ2-1, with TRBD1 identical over 9 bases. The CDR3 contains 15 residues. The germline gives CDR1 SGHRS, CDR2 YFSETQ. After removal of 3 bases from V and 8 bases from J, the junction contained 9 bases not matched to a gene. CDR3: CASSSPGQGLHEQFF. The CDR3 coding sequence is TGCGCCAGCAGCTCCCCGGGACAGGGTCTTCATGAGCAGTTCTTC.

The genes are TRBV11-2 and TRBJ2-7, with D perhaps matching TRBD1 or TRBD2 (5 bases each). The germline CDR1 and CDR2 sequences are SGHAT and FQNNGV. V was cut by 1 base and J by 4 bases, with 14 bases left in between. The CDR3 runs 15 residues. DNA for the CDR3: TGTGCCAGCAGCTTAGGGGGACCCGATTATTACGAGCAGTACTTC. This translates into CASSLGGPDYYEQYF.

The chain uses TRBV12-3 or TRBV12-4 and TRBJ2-1, with TRBD2 matching 10 bases. The CDR3 contains 15 residues. Trimming removed 6 bases from V and 4 bases from J; junction bases left unmatched: 6. CDR3 protein: CASRAASGGYNEQFF. The CDR3 DNA sequence: TGTGCCAGCAGAGCGGCTAGCGGGGGATACAATGAGCAGTTCTTC.

J is TRBJ2-2 and V is TRBV7-9, with 13 bases aligning to TRBD2. Looked up from germline, CDR1 is SEHNR and CDR2 is FQNEAQ (reference sequence). Germline trimming cut 5 bases from V and 4 bases from J; bases unmatched to any gene: 13. This CDR3 region has 19 residues. The CDR3 nucleotides read TGTGCCAGCAGCCACTCGGGACTAGCGGGAAGAGGGTCCACCGGGGAGCTGTTTTTT. This encodes CASSHSGLAGRGSTGELFF. Full variable domain (rest looked up from reference TRBV7-9 and TRBJ2-2): DTGVSQNPRHKITKRGQNVTFRCDPISEHNRLYWYRQTLGQGPEFLTYFQNEAQLEKSRLLSDRFSAERPKGSFSTLEIQRTEQGDSAMYLCASSHSGLAGRGSTGELFFGEGSRLTVL.

This clonotype turned up a few times. V and J are TRBV20-1 and TRBJ2-1, with D possibly TRBD2 on 5 matching bases. The CDR3 runs to 16 residues. V dropped 0 bases and J dropped 0 bases, with 12 bases sitting between them. The V gene's germline CDR1 is DFQATT and CDR2 SNEGSKA (reference sequence). The CDR3 DNA is TGCAGTGCTAGAGATCAGCGGCGGAGCTCCTACAATGAGCAGTTCTTC. It specifies CSARDQRRSSYNEQFF.

This sequence joins TRBV5-1 and TRBJ1-1; the D gene is possibly TRBD1 (6 bases). The CDR3 runs to 15 residues. V lost 1 base and J lost 2, with 12 bases in between. Germline assignment: CDR1 SGHRS and CDR2 YFSETQ. The CDR3 protein is CASSLSGQTNTEAFF. For the CDR3, the DNA is TGCGCCAGCAGCTTGTCCGGACAGACTAACACTGAAGCTTTCTTT.

V gene TRBV5-1 combines with J gene TRBJ2-5; D not resolved. This CDR3 is built from 15 residues. Germline values: CDR1 SGHRS, CDR2 YFSETQ. The V end lost 0 bases, the J end lost 1 base, and 10 bases lay between the germline ends. CDR3 nucleotides: TGCGCCAGCAGCTTGGTCGGCACTTCCCAAGAGACCCAGTACTTC. This gives the protein CASSLVGTSQETQYF.

V and J are TRBV4-1 and TRBJ1-4; D call uncertain. This CDR3 is built from 13 residues. Germline V gives CDR1 MGHRA, CDR2 YSYEKL. Between the trimmed V and J ends, which lost 1 base and 12 bases, there was a span of 12 bases. CDR3: CASSQVGEDQLFF. The CDR3, as DNA: TGCGCCAGCAGCCAAGTCGGGGAGGATCAACTGTTTTTT.

CDR3 sequence: CASSQGVGELFF. The CDR3 nucleotides are TGTGCCAGCAGCCAAGGGGTCGGGGAGCTGTTTTTT. The rearrangement links TRBV14 to TRBJ2-2, with unresolved D. V was trimmed by 1 base and J by 7 bases, leaving 4 bases between them. The CDR3 extends over 12 amino acids. Germline V gene lookup returns CDR1 SGHDN and CDR2 FVKESK.

The chain employs TRBV5-1 and TRBJ2-3; possible D gene TRBD1, 6 bases. This CDR3 is built from 14 residues. The ends were cut back, 4 bases at V and 6 bases at J, with 15 bases in the middle. The germline gives CDR1 SGHRS, CDR2 YFSETQ. The CDR3 region has the DNA TGCGCCAGCAGCCCGGACAGCCCTGGGGATACGCAGTATTTT. It codes for CASSPDSPGDTQYF.

This clonotype was found a few times. This rearrangement joins TRBV12-3 or TRBV12-4 to TRBJ2-3; D call uncertain. Between the trimmed V and J ends, which lost 5 bases and 3 bases, there was a span of 9 bases. This CDR3 comprises 13 residues. CDR3 residues: CASSLTPTDTQYF. The CDR3, as DNA: TGTGCCAGCAGTCTGACCCCGACAGATACGCAGTATTTT.

This clonotype was seen more than once but under ten times. The chain joins TRBV9 to TRBJ1-2, with 7 bases matching TRBD1. Trimming removed 1 base from V and 4 bases from J; junction bases left unmatched: 4. The V gene's germline CDR1 is SGDLS and CDR2 YYNGEE. This CDR3 has 14 residues. Here the CDR3 DNA reads TGTGCCAGCAGCGTAACAGGGGAAGGCTATGGCTACACCTTC. Translated, it gives CASSVTGEGYGYTF.